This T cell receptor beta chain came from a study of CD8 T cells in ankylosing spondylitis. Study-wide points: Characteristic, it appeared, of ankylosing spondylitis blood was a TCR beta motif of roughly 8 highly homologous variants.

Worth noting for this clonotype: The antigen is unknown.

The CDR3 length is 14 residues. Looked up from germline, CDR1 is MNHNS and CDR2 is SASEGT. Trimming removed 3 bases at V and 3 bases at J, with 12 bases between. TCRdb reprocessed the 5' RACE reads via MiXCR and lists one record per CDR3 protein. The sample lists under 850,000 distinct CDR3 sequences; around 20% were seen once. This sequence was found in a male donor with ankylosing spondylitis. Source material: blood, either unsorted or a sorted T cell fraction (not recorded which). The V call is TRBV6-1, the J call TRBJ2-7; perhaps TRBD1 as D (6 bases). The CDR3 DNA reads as TGTGCCAGCAGTGAGATTAAGGGGGACTACGAGCAGTACTTC. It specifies CASSEIKGDYEQYF.